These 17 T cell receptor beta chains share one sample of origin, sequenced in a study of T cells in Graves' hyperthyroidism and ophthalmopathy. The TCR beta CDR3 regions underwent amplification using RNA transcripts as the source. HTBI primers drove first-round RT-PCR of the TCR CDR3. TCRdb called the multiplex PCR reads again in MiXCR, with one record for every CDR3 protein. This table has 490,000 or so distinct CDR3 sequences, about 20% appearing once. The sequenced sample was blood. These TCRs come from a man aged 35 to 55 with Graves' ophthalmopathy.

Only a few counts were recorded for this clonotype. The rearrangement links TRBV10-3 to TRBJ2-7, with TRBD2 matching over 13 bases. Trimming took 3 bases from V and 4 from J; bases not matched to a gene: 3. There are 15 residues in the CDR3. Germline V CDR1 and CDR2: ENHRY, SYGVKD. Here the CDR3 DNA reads TGTGCCATCAGTGACAGACTAGCGGGGGGATACGAGCAGTACTTC. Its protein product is CAISDRLAGGYEQYF.

CDR3 DNA sequence: TGTGCCAGCAGCTCTCATCTGGCTAGCGGGGGGGGGGCTAATGAGCAGTTCTTC. Protein: CASSSHLASGGGANEQFF. The chain has TRBV7-2 and TRBJ2-1, with 12 positions matching TRBD2. The CDR3 consists of 18 residues. Trimming removed 4 bases from V and 7 bases from J; junction bases left unmatched: 14. Germline V gives CDR1 SGHTA, CDR2 FQGNSA.

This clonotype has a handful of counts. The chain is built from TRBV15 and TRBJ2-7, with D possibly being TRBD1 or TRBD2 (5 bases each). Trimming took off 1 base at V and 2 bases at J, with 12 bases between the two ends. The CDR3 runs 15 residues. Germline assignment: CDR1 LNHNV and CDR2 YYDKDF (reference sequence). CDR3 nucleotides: TGTGCCACCAGCAGAGGAGGGCAAGGGGCCTACGAGCAGTACTTC. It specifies CATSRGGQGAYEQYF. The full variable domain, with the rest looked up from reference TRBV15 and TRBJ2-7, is DAMVIQNPRYQVTQFGKPVTLSCSQTLNHNVMYWYQQKSSQAPKLLFHYYDKDFNNEADTPDNFQSRRPNTSFCFLDIRSPGLGDTAMYLCATSRGGQGAYEQYFGPGTRLTVT.

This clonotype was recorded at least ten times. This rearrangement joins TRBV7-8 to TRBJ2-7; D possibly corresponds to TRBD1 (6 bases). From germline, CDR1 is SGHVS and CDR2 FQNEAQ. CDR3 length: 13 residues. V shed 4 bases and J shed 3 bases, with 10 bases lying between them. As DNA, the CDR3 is TGTGCCAGCAGCTCTAGGGACAACTACGAGCAGTACTTC. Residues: CASSSRDNYEQYF.

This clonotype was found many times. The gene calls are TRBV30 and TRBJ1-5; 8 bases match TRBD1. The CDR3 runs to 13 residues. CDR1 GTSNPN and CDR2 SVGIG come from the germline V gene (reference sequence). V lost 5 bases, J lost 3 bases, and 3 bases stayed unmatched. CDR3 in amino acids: CAWGQGNNQPQHF. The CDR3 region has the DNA TGTGCCTGGGGACAGGGAAACAATCAGCCCCAGCATTTT.

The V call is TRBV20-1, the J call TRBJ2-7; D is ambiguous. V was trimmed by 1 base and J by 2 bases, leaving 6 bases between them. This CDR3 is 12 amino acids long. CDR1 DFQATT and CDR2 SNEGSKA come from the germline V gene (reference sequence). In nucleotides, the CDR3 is TGCAGTGCTAGAGGACATACCTACGAGCAGTACTTC. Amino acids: CSARGHTYEQYF.

CDR3 sequence (DNA): TGTGCCAGCAGTTTTAACCAGGGGGGGGGAGGCTACACCTTC. Translating it yields CASSFNQGGGGYTF. V usage is TRBV12-3 or TRBV12-4 and J usage is TRBJ1-2; 7 positions agree with TRBD1. This CDR3 comprises 14 residues. The J segment lost 8 bases and the V segment lost 3 bases, leaving 9 bases of the junction unmatched.

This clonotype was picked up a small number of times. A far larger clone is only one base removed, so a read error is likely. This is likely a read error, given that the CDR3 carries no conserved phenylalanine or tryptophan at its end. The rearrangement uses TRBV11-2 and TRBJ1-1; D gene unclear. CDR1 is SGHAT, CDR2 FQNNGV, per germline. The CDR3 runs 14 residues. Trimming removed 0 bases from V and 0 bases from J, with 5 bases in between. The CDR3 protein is CASSLDRLNTEAFL. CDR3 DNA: TGTGCCAGCAGCTTAGACAGACTGAACACTGAAGCTTTCCTT.

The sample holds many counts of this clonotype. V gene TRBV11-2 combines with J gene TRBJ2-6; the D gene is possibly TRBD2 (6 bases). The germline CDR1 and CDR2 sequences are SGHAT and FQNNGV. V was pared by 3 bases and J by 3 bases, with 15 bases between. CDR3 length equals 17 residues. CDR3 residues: CASSFSGLRDGANVLTF. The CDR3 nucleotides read TGTGCCAGCAGCTTTAGCGGCCTGAGGGATGGGGCCAACGTCCTGACTTTC.

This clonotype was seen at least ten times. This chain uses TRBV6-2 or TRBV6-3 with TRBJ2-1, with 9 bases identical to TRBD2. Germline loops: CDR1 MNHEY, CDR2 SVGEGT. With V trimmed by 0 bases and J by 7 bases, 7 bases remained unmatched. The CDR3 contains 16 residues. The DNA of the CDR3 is TGTGCCAGCAGTTACTCGCCTAGCGGGACCCGAAATGAGCAGTTCTTC. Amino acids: CASSYSPSGTRNEQFF.

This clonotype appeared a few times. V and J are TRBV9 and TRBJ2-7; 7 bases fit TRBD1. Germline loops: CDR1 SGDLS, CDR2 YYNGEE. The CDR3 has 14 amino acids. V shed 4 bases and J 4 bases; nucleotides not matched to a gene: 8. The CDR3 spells CASSPQGSGYEQYF. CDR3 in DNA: TGTGCCAGCAGCCCACAGGGGTCCGGGTACGAGCAGTACTTC.

The CDR3 coding sequence is TGTGCCAGCAGTTCCGGACAGACAGATACGCAGTATTTT. Its protein product is CASSSGQTDTQYF. The V and J genes are TRBV5-6 and TRBJ2-3; D might be TRBD1 (6 bases). CDR1 is SGHDT and CDR2 is YYEEEE in the germline V gene. Trimming stripped 5 bases from V and 3 bases from J, with 10 bases between. The CDR3 length is 13 residues.

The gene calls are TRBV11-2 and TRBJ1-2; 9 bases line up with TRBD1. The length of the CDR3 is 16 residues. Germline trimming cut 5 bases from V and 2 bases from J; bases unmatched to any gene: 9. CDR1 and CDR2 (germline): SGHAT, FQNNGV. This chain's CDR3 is CASSRRGQGINYGYTF. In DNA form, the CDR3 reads TGTGCCAGCAGCCGTCGTGGACAGGGGATAAACTATGGCTACACCTTC.

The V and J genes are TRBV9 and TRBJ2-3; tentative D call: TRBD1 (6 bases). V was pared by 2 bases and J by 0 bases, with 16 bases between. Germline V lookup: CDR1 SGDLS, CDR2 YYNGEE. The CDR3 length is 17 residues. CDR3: CASSVIGTNPSTDTQYF. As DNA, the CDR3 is TGTGCCAGCAGCGTCATCGGGACAAACCCTAGCACAGATACGCAGTATTTT.

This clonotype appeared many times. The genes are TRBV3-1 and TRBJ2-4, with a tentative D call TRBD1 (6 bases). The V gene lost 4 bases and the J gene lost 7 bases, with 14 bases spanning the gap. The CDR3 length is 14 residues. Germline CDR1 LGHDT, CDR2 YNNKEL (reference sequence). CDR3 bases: TGTGCCAGCAGCCTTCGGACAGTTAAGAACATTCAGTACTTC. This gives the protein CASSLRTVKNIQYF.

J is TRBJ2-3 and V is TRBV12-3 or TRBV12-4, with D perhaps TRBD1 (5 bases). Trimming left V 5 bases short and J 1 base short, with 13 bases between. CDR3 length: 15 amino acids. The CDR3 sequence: CASSPQGWGTDTQYF. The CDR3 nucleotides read TGTGCCAGCAGTCCTCAGGGATGGGGCACAGATACGCAGTATTTT.

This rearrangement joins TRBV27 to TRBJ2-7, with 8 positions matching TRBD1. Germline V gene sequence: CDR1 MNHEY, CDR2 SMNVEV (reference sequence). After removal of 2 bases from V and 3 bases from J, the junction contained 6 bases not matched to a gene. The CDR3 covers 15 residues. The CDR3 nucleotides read TGTGCCAGCAGTTTAAGCCCGGACAGGGTCTACGAGCAGTACTTC. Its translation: CASSLSPDRVYEQYF.